This entry is about one TCR beta chain. Use of 60 Vbeta and 13 Jbeta primers characterized the PCR. Method: immunoSEQ multiplex PCR; TCRdb's copy keeps in-frame clones and lacks some. The table has some 120,000 clones, roughly two thirds seen once. The sample is drawn from a study of cytomegalovirus exposure and HLA in healthy donors. The CDR3 spans 14 residues. CDR1 and CDR2 (germline): MNHEY, SMNVEV (reference sequence). V shed 0 bases and J shed 1 base, with 6 bases lying between them. The sequencing input was PBMCs. The source of this sequence is a man aged 30 to 45 in good health and CMV-seropositive. The chain recombines TRBV27 with TRBJ1-1; D is ambiguous. This chain's CDR3 is CASSLSVRNTEAFF. CDR3 nucleotide sequence: TGTGCCAGCAGTTTATCGGTCAGGAACACTGAAGCTTTCTTT.